The clone carrying this T cell receptor beta chain was seen ten or more times. The TCR beta library used iRepertoire HTBI primers with Arm-PCR amplification of CDR3. From the multiplex PCR reads, TCRdb called clonotypes with MiXCR, one entry per CDR3 protein. The sample yields some 500,000 distinct CDR3 sequences, about 16% seen once. The germline CDR1 and CDR2 sequences are SGHDT and YYEEEE. V lost 3 bases and J 2 bases, leaving 12 bases between the germline ends. This CDR3 region has 14 residues. This entry is derived from a study of regulatory T cells in long-lasting Graves disease. The time point was: newly diagnosed GD, antithyroid drugs for less than 3 months. The TCR library was made from RNA that had been extracted from PBMCs in TRIzol. The data also belong to a second study, concerning T cells in Graves' hyperthyroidism and ophthalmopathy.

This rearrangement joins TRBV5-6 to TRBJ2-7; D could derive from TRBD1 or TRBD2 (5 bases each). The source was peripheral blood mononuclear cells (PBMCs), collected at new diagnosis, from a patient treated with antithyroid drugs. The TCR was taken from a woman aged 35-65 years with Graves disease. The CDR3 region is CASSYGDGTYEQYF. CDR3 DNA sequence: TGTGCCAGCAGCTATGGGGACGGGACCTACGAGCAGTACTTC. The entire variable domain, with the rest obtained from reference TRBV5-6 and TRBJ2-7, is as follows: DAGVTQSPTHLIKTRGQQVTLRCSPKSGHDTVSWYQQALGQGPQFIFQYYEEEERQRGNFPDRFSGHQFPNYSSELNVNALLLGDSALYLCASSYGDGTYEQYFGPGTRLTVT.